The 27 T cell receptor beta chains reported below all come from one sample, sequenced in a study of cytomegalovirus exposure and HLA in healthy donors. PCR involved 60 Vbeta and 13 Jbeta primers. Measured with immunoSEQ multiplex PCR; TCRdb has only the in-frame clones, and not every one. The sample carries 100,000 to 140,000 clones, 82% recorded once. Sequenced sample: PBMCs. Source of these receptors: a man younger than 40 in good health and CMV-seropositive.

This rearrangement joins TRBV2 to TRBJ1-2; 9 bases agree with TRBD1. The germline gives CDR1 SNHLY, CDR2 FYNNEI. V lost 5 bases to trimming and J lost 3 bases; unmatched junction nucleotides: 7. The CDR3 contains 15 residues. CDR3 bases: TGTGCCAGCAGTCGGCCCGGGACAGGGTACTATGGCTACACCTTC. This encodes CASSRPGTGYYGYTF.

This sequence joins TRBV14 and TRBJ2-7; D is perhaps TRBD1 (6 bases). CDR1 and CDR2 (germline): SGHDN, FVKESK. V dropped 1 base and J dropped 6 bases, with 19 bases sitting between them. CDR3 size: 16 residues. The DNA for the CDR3 is TGTGCCAGCAGCCAAGTAGGAATGGGGACAAGGGGCGAGCAGTACTTC. This encodes CASSQVGMGTRGEQYF.

The chain combines TRBV4-1 with TRBJ1-4; D unresolved. V was pared by 4 bases and J by 4 bases, with 13 bases between. Germline assignment: CDR1 MGHRA and CDR2 YSYEKL. The CDR3 contains 15 residues. The CDR3 nucleotides are TGCGCCAGCAGCCCCAGAGGGAATCGTAATGAAAAACTGTTTTTT. Its protein is CASSPRGNRNEKLFF.

A few counts support this clone. The chain has TRBV27 and TRBJ2-1, with 10 bases fitting TRBD2. The V gene's germline CDR1 is MNHEY and CDR2 SMNVEV (reference sequence). The CDR3 runs 15 residues. V was clipped by 6 bases and J by 5 bases; unmatched bases: 7. Here the CDR3 reads CASSQTSGVNNEQFF. The CDR3 nucleotides are TGTGCCAGCAGCCAAACTAGCGGGGTAAACAATGAGCAGTTCTTC.

The chain uses TRBV7-9 and TRBJ2-1, with a possible D match to TRBD2 (6 bases). The CDR3 is 14 amino acids. Germline V gene data show CDR1 as SEHNR and CDR2 as FQNEAQ (reference sequence). Trimming took off 8 bases at V and 4 bases at J, with 15 bases between the two ends. CDR3 amino acids: CASSGHGTYNEQFF. The CDR3 region has the DNA TGTGCCAGCTCAGGACACGGGACTTACAATGAGCAGTTCTTC.

This clone was observed a few times. The chain carries TRBV4-1 and TRBJ2-7; D call uncertain. Looked up from germline, CDR1 is MGHRA and CDR2 is YSYEKL. V gave up 0 bases and J gave up 6 bases, with 12 bases separating them. The CDR3 length is 14 residues. The CDR3 is CASSQDYSWAEQYF. The CDR3 coding sequence is TGCGCCAGCAGCCAAGATTATTCATGGGCCGAGCAGTACTTC.

The chain employs TRBV30 and TRBJ1-6; TRBD1 aligns across 7 bases. The CDR3 loop spans 12 amino acids. Germline trimming cut 7 bases from V and 9 bases from J; bases unmatched to any gene: 6. CDR1 and CDR2 from the germline V gene are GTSNPN and SVGIG (reference sequence). As DNA, the CDR3 is TGTGCCTATAGGGACAGTTTTTCACCCCTCCACTTT. It codes for CAYRDSFSPLHF.

The gene calls are TRBV4-1 and TRBJ2-5; 13 bases agree with TRBD2. The J call may be wrong; the DNA end is better matched by TRBJ2-7. Germline values: CDR1 MGHRA, CDR2 YSYEKL. This CDR3 spans 17 amino acids. The DNA for the CDR3 is TGCGCCAGCAGCCAGATGGAACTAGCGGGGGGGGCCTACGAGCAGTACTTC. The encoded protein is CASSQMELAGGAYEQYF.

A remark on this clone: Relative to the germline gene, one junction end is altered; a read error may explain this. The V and J genes are TRBV13 and TRBJ2-4; 7 bases match TRBD1. Germline lookup yields CDR1 PRHDT and CDR2 FYEKMQ (reference sequence). The CDR3 runs to 15 residues. The CDR3 DNA follows: TGTGCCAGCAGCCCCAAGGGGGACAGCTTAAACAGTCAGTACTTC. Its protein product is CASSPKGDSLNSQYF.

The V gene is TRBV5-1, the J gene TRBJ1-3; D remains unclear. The CDR3 is made up of 15 amino acids. The V gene's germline CDR1 is SGHRS and CDR2 YFSETQ. The V gene lost 0 bases and the J gene lost 4 bases, with 11 bases spanning the gap. CDR3 bases: TGCGCCAGCAGCTTGGGGCCTGACTCGGGAAACACCATATATTTT. It encodes CASSLGPDSGNTIYF.

The chain has TRBV9 and TRBJ1-2; a possible D gene is TRBD1 (5 bases). CDR3 length: 14 amino acids. Germline CDR1 reads SGDLS; CDR2 reads YYNGEE. The V gene lost 4 bases and the J gene lost 4 bases, with 14 bases spanning the gap. This CDR3 is CASSPRVMSYGYTF. CDR3 coding DNA: TGTGCCAGCAGCCCCAGGGTTATGAGCTATGGCTACACCTTC.

This clone was picked up a small number of times. The chain combines TRBV27 with TRBJ2-3; 8 positions match TRBD2. CDR1 MNHEY and CDR2 SMNVEV come from the germline V gene (reference sequence). The CDR3 has 15 amino acids. V shed 3 bases, J shed 8 bases, and the junction held 10 bases outside the gene matches. The CDR3 DNA reads TGTGCCAGCAGTTTCGGGACGGGGGGGCCCGGTACGCAGTATTTT. It codes for CASSFGTGGPGTQYF.

This clone appeared once. The chain carries TRBV10-3 and TRBJ1-1; 7 bases line up with TRBD1. The CDR3 totals 15 residues. Germline lookup yields CDR1 ENHRY and CDR2 SYGVKD. With V trimmed by 10 bases and J by 0 bases, 11 bases remained unmatched. CDR3 region: CASRTGTALNTEAFF. The CDR3 nucleotides read TGTGCCAGCAGAACCGGGACAGCCTTGAACACTGAAGCTTTCTTT.

The CDR3 bases are TGTGCCAGTAGTATAGGAAGGGGCACTGAAGCTTTCTTT. This gives the protein CASSIGRGTEAFF. The chain combines TRBV19 with TRBJ1-1; the D gene is possibly TRBD1 (5 bases). CDR1 and CDR2 (germline): LNHDA, SQIVND (reference sequence). The V and J ends lost 1 base and 4 bases respectively, with 7 bases between them. The CDR3 consists of 13 residues.

The rearrangement joins TRBV7-6 to TRBJ2-5; 7 nucleotides line up with TRBD1. The CDR3 sequence is 16 residues long. CDR1 is SGHVS, CDR2 FNYEAQ, per germline. V lost 1 base to trimming and J lost 2 bases; unmatched junction nucleotides: 7. The CDR3 region is CASSLDGTEVQETQYF. As DNA, the CDR3 is TGTGCCAGCAGCTTAGATGGGACAGAAGTACAAGAGACCCAGTACTTC.

The V call is TRBV5-1, the J call TRBJ2-2, with D tentatively TRBD1 (7 bases). Germline V gene lookup returns CDR1 SGHRS and CDR2 YFSETQ. This CDR3 region has 14 residues. V dropped 4 bases and J dropped 6 bases, with 13 bases sitting between them. CDR3 residues: CASSVDREAGELFF. The CDR3 nucleotides are TGCGCCAGCAGCGTAGACAGGGAGGCCGGGGAGCTGTTTTTT.

This chain joins TRBV29-1 and TRBJ2-3, with D uncertain. The length of the CDR3 is 13 residues. Germline CDR1 and CDR2: SQVTM and ANQGSEA. With 1 base removed from V and 4 bases from J, the gap between germline ends came to 9 bases. In DNA, the CDR3 is TGCAGCGTTGAAGGAGGAGCTCCAGATACGCAGTATTTT. It translates to CSVEGGAPDTQYF.

The CDR3 coding sequence is TGTGCCAGCAGCGTAGGAGGAAGGGGTAACTATGGCTACACCTTC. Amino acid sequence: CASSVGGRGNYGYTF. The chain joins TRBV9 to TRBJ1-2, with D maybe TRBD1 (5 bases). This CDR3 has 15 amino acids. CDR1 and CDR2 from the germline V gene are SGDLS and YYNGEE. Trimming took 0 bases from V and 1 from J, leaving 10 bases between them.

A note on this clone: One end of the junction is discordant with germline, which a read error may explain. The gene calls are TRBV7-9 and TRBJ1-1; D possibly corresponds to TRBD1 (5 bases). The CDR3 sequence is 13 residues long. Germline CDR1 and CDR2: SEHNR and FQNEAQ (reference sequence). This CDR3 reads CSSSTRQYTEAFF. In nucleotides, the CDR3 is TGTTCCAGCAGCACCCGACAGTACACTGAAGCTTTCTTT.

The chain links TRBV25-1 to TRBJ2-7; D unresolved. The CDR3 is 15 residues long. V lost 6 bases and J 2 bases, leaving 17 bases between the germline ends. Germline-derived CDR1 and CDR2 are MGHDK and SYGVNS. CDR3 DNA sequence: TGTGCCAGCAGCTCTTTGGGCAGCTTGGCCTACGAGCAGTACTTC. This sequence encodes CASSSLGSLAYEQYF.

The chain is built from TRBV6-6 and TRBJ2-7, with D perhaps TRBD1 (5 bases). This CDR3 has 12 residues. CDR1 and CDR2 (germline): MNHNY, SVGAGI (reference sequence). V was shortened by 5 bases and J by 2 bases, with 7 bases between the two germline ends. The CDR3 here is CASSDSAYEQYF. The CDR3 DNA follows: TGTGCCAGCAGTGACAGTGCCTACGAGCAGTACTTC.

The DNA for the CDR3 is TGTGCCAGCAGTTCCACGGGGGGATTGAACACTGAAGCTTTCTTT. The encoded protein is CASSSTGGLNTEAFF. The chain employs TRBV27 and TRBJ1-1, with D possibly TRBD1 on 5 matching bases. Germline CDR1 reads MNHEY; CDR2 reads SMNVEV (reference sequence). Trimming shortened V by 4 bases and J by 0 bases, and 12 bases separated the two germline ends. This CDR3 comprises 15 residues.

The V call is TRBV2, the J call TRBJ1-2; 7 bases line up with TRBD1. The germline V gene has CDR1 SNHLY and CDR2 FYNNEI. The V gene end was trimmed by 7 bases and the J gene end by 3 bases; junction bases not matched to a gene: 8. The CDR3 covers 14 residues. CDR3 residues: CASTGTEEYYGYTF. CDR3 sequence (DNA): TGTGCCAGCACCGGGACAGAAGAGTACTATGGCTACACCTTC.

This sequence joins TRBV6-5 and TRBJ1-2; D ambiguous. Germline CDR1 MNHEY, CDR2 SVGAGI. Trimming shortened V by 2 bases and J by 0 bases, and 10 bases separated the two germline ends. The length of the CDR3 is 15 residues. The CDR3: CASSYRPGANYGYTF. The CDR3 region has the DNA TGTGCCAGCAGTTACAGGCCGGGAGCTAACTATGGCTACACCTTC.

CDR3 bases: TGCGCCAGCAGCCCCCCGAGCAGCACAGATACGCAGTATTTT. Translated: CASSPPSSTDTQYF. The V call is TRBV5-1, the J call TRBJ2-3; D is uncertain. Trimming took off 4 bases at V and 0 bases at J, with 9 bases between the two ends. CDR3 length: 14 residues. From germline, CDR1 is SGHRS and CDR2 YFSETQ.

The gene calls are TRBV4-1 and TRBJ2-3; tentatively, D is TRBD2 (6 bases). There are 14 residues in the CDR3. Germline CDR1 is MGHRA and CDR2 is YSYEKL. The V and J ends lost 4 bases and 3 bases respectively, with 11 bases between them. CDR3 sequence (DNA): TGCGCCAGCAGCCGAGCGGGTCGGACAGATACGCAGTATTTT. This codes for CASSRAGRTDTQYF.

The J gene is TRBJ2-3, the V gene TRBV6-1, with TRBD1 matching 7 bases. The CDR3 sequence is 16 residues long. The ends lost 2 bases at V and 0 bases at J; junction bases unmatched: 5. Germline assignment: CDR1 MNHNS and CDR2 SASEGT. This CDR3 reads CASSELPGQSTDTQYF. CDR3 nucleotides: TGTGCCAGCAGTGAACTGCCGGGACAGAGCACAGATACGCAGTATTTT.